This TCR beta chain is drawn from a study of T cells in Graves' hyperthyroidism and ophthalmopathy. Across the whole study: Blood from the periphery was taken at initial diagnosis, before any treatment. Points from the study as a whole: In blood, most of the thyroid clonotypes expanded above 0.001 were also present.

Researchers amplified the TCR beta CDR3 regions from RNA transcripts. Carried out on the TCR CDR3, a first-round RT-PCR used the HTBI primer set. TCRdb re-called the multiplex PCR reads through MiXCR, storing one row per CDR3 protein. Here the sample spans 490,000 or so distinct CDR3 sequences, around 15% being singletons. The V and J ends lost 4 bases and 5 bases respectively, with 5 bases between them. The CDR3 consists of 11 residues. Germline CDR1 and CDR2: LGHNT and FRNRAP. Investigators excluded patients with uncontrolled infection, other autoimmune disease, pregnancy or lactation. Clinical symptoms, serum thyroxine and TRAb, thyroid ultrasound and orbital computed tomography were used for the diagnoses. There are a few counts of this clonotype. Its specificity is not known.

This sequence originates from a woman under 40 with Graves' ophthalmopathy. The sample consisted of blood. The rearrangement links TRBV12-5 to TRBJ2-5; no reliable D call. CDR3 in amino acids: CASGSWETQYF. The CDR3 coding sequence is TGTGCTAGTGGTTCGTGGGAGACCCAGTACTTC.